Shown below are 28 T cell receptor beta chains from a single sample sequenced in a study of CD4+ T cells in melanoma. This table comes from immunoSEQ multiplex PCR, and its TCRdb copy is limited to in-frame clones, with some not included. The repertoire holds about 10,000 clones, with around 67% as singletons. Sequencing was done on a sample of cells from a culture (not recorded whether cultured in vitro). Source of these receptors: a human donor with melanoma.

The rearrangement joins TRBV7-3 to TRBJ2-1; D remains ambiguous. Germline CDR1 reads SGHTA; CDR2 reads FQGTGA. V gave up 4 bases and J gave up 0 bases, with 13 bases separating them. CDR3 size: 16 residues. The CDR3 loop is CASSSFGSSSYNEQFF. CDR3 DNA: TGTGCCAGCAGCTCCTTCGGGTCCAGCTCCTACAATGAGCAGTTCTTC.

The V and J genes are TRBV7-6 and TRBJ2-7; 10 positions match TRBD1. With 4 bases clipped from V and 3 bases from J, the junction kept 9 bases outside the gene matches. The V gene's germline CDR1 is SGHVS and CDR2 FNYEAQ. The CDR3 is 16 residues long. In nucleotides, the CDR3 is TGTGCCAGCAGCTCCGACAGGGGGCCGATTCTCTACGAGCAGTACTTC. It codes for CASSSDRGPILYEQYF.

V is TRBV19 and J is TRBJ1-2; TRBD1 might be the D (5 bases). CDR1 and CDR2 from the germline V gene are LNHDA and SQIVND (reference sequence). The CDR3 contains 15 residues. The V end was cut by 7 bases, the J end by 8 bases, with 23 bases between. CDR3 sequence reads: CASNVRLDLGGGYTF. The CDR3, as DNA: TGTGCCAGTAATGTCAGATTGGACCTCGGGGGAGGCTACACCTTC.

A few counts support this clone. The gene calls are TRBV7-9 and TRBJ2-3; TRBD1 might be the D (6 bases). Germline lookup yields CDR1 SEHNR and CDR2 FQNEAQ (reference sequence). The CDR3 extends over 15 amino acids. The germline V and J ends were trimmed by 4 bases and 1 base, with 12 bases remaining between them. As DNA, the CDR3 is TGTGCCAGCAGCTGGGGTAGACAGGGCACAGATACGCAGTATTTT. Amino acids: CASSWGRQGTDTQYF. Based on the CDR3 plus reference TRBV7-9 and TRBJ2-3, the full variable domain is DTGVSQNPRHKITKRGQNVTFRCDPISEHNRLYWYRQTLGQGPEFLTYFQNEAQLEKSRLLSDRFSAERPKGSFSTLEIQRTEQGDSAMYLCASSWGRQGTDTQYFGPGTRLTVL.

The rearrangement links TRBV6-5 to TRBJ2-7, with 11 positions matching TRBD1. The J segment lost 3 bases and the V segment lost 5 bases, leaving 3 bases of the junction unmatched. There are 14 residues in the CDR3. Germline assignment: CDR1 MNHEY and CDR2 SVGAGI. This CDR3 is CASSKGTGGYEQYF. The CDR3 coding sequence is TGTGCCAGCAGTAAAGGGACAGGGGGCTACGAGCAGTACTTC.

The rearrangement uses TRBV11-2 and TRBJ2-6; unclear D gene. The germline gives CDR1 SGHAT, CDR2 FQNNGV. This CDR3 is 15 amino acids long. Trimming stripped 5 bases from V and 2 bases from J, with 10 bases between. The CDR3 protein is CASSLTPAGANVLTF. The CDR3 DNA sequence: TGTGCCAGCAGCCTCACCCCGGCTGGGGCCAACGTCCTGACTTTC.

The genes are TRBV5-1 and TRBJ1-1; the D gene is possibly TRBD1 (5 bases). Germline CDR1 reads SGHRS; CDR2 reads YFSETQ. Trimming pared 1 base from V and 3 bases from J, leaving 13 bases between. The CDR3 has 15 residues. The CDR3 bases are TGCGCCAGCAGCTTGTTGGGGGAGGGTCACACTGAAGCTTTCTTT. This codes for CASSLLGEGHTEAFF.

This CDR3 reads CASSLGGAVANVLTF. The CDR3 bases are TGTGCCAGCAGCTTAGGGGGGGCCGTGGCCAACGTCCTGACTTTC. This sequence joins TRBV13 and TRBJ2-6; a weak D match, TRBD1 (6 bases). This CDR3 spans 15 amino acids. V was trimmed by 0 bases and J by 6 bases, leaving 9 bases between them. CDR1 and CDR2 from the germline V gene are PRHDT and FYEKMQ (reference sequence).

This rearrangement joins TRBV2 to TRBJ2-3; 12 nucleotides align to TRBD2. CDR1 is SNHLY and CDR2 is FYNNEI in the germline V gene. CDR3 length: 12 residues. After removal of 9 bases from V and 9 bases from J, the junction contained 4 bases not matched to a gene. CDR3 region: CARGLAGGTQYF. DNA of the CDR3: TGTGCCAGGGGACTAGCGGGTGGCACGCAGTATTTT.

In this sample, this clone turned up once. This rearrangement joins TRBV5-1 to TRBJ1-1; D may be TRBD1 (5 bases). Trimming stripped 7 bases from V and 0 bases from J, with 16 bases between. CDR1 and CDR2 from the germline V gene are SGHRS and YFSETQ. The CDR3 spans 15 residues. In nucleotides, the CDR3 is TGCGCCAGCCGGCAGGGCGGGGTAGTGAACACTGAAGCTTTCTTT. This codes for CASRQGGVVNTEAFF.

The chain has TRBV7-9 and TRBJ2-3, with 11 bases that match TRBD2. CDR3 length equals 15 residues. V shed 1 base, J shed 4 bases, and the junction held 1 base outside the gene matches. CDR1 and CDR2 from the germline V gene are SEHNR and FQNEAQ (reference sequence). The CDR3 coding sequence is TGTGCCAGCAGCTTAGGACTAGCGGGGTCAGATACGCAGTATTTT. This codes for CASSLGLAGSDTQYF. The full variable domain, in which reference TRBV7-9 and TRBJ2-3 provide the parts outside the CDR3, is DTGVSQNPRHKITKRGQNVTFRCDPISEHNRLYWYRQTLGQGPEFLTYFQNEAQLEKSRLLSDRFSAERPKGSFSTLEIQRTEQGDSAMYLCASSLGLAGSDTQYFGPGTRLTVL.

CDR3 region: CASRLLPGLAGGPLPDTQYF. CDR3 sequence (DNA): TGCGCCAGCAGACTCCTTCCGGGACTAGCGGGGGGCCCCTTGCCGGATACGCAGTATTTT. The chain employs TRBV5-1 and TRBJ2-3, with 15 bases aligning to TRBD2. Germline CDR1 reads SGHRS; CDR2 reads YFSETQ. The CDR3 has 20 amino acids. V gave up 5 bases and J gave up 6 bases; unmatched junction bases: 19.

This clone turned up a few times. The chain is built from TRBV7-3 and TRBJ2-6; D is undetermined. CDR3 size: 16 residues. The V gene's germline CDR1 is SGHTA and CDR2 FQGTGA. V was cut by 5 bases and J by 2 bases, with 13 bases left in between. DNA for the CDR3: TGTGCCAGCAGCCCCTCAAAGGTGGCTGGGGCCAACGTCCTGACTTTC. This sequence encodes CASSPSKVAGANVLTF.

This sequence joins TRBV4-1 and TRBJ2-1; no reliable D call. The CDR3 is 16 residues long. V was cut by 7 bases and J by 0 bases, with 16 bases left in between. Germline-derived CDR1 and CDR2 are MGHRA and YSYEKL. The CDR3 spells CASTPGGGGSYNEQFF. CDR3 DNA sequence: TGCGCCAGCACCCCCGGTGGCGGCGGCTCCTACAATGAGCAGTTCTTC.

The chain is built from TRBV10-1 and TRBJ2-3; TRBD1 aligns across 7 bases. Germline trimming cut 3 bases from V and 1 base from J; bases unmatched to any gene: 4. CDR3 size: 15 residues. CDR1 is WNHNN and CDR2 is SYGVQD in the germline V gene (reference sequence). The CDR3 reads CASSDVGQGTDTQYF. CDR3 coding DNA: TGCGCCAGCAGTGATGTAGGACAGGGCACAGATACGCAGTATTTT.

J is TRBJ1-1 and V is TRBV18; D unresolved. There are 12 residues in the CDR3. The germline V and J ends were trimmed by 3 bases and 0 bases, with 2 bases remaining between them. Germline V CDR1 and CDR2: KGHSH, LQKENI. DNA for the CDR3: TGTGCCAGCTCACCGTTGAACACTGAAGCTTTCTTT. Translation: CASSPLNTEAFF. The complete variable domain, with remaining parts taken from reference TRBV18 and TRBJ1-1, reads NAGVMQNPRHLVRRRGQEARLRCSPMKGHSHVYWYRQLPEEGLKFMVYLQKENIIDESGMPKERFSAEFPKEGPSILRIQQVVRGDSAAYFCASSPLNTEAFFGQGTRLTVV.

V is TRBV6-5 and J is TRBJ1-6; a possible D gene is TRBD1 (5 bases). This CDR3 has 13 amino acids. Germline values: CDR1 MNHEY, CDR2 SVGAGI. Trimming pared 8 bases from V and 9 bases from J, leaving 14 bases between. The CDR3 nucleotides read TGTGCCAGCGGGCGGGGGGGACGTTCACCCCTCCACTTT. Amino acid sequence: CASGRGGRSPLHF.

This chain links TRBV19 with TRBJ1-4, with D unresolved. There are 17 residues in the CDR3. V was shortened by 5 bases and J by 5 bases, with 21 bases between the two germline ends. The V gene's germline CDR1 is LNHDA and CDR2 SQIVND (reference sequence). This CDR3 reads CASSFGELNMGNEKLFF. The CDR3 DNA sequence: TGTGCCAGTAGTTTCGGAGAGTTGAATATGGGAAATGAAAAACTGTTTTTT.

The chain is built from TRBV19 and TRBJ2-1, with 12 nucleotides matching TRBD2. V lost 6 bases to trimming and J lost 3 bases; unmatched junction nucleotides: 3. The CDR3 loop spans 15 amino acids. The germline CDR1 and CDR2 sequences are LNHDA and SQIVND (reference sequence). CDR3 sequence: CASRAGLAGYNEQFF. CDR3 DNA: TGTGCCAGTAGGGCGGGACTAGCGGGCTACAATGAGCAGTTCTTC.

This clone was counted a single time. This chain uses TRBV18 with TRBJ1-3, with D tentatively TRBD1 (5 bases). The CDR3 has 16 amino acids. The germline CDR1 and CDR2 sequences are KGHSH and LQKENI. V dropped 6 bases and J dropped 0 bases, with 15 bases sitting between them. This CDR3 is CASSPDIGDSGNTIYF. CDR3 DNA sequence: TGTGCCAGCTCTCCGGACATCGGAGACTCTGGAAACACCATATATTTT.

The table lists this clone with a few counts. CDR3 coding DNA: TGTGCCAGCAGCGTATCTCCTGGGGGGGATGATGAAAAACTGTTTTTT. Translation: CASSVSPGGDDEKLFF. The chain employs TRBV9 and TRBJ1-4, with a possible D match to TRBD1 (5 bases). This CDR3 spans 16 amino acids. Trimming shortened V by 1 base and J by 6 bases, and 16 bases separated the two germline ends. The germline V gene encodes CDR1 SGDLS and CDR2 YYNGEE.

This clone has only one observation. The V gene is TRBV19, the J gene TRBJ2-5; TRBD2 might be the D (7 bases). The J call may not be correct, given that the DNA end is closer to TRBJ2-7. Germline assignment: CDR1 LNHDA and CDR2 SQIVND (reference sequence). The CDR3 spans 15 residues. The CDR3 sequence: CASSRGDKTIYEQYF. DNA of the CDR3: TGTGCCAGTAGTCGGGGGGACAAAACTATTTACGAGCAGTACTTC.

The CDR3, as DNA: TGTGCCAGCAGACAGACCCTGACTCGTCAAGCTTTCTTT. Its protein product is CASRQTLTRQAFF. The chain joins TRBV5-5 to TRBJ1-1; D call uncertain. Trimming took off 5 bases at V and 9 bases at J, with 17 bases between the two ends. This CDR3 region has 13 residues. Germline V lookup: CDR1 SGHKS, CDR2 YYEKEE (reference sequence).

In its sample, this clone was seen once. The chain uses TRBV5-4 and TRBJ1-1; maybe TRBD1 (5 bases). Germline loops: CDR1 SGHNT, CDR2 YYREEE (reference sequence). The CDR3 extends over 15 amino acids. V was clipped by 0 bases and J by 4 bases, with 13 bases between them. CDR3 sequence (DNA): TGTGCCAGCAGCTTGGTTGGGGCTACGGGCACTGAAGCTTTCTTT. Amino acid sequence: CASSLVGATGTEAFF.

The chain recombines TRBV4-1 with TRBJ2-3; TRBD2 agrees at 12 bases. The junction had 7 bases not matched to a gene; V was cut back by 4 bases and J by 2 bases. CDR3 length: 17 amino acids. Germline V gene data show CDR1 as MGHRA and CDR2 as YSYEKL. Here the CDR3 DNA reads TGCGCCAGCAGCCGGGGGACTAGCGGGCCCCCCACAGATACGCAGTATTTT. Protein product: CASSRGTSGPPTDTQYF.

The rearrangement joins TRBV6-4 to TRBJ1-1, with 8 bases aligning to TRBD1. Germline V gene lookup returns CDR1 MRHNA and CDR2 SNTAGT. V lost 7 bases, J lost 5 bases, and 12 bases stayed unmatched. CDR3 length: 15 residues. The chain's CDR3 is CASTRTGRVETEAFF. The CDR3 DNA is TGTGCCAGCACTCGGACAGGGAGAGTGGAAACTGAAGCTTTCTTT.

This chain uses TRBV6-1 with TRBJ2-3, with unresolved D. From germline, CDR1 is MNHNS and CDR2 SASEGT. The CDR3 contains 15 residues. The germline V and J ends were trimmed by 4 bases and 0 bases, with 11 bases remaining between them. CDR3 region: CASSGAVTSTDTQYF. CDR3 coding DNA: TGTGCCAGCAGTGGGGCCGTTACTAGCACAGATACGCAGTATTTT.

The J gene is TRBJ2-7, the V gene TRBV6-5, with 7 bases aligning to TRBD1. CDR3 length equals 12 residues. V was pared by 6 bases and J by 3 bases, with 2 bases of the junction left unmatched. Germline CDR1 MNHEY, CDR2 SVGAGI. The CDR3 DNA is TGTGCCAGCAGGGACAGGATCTACGAGCAGTACTTC. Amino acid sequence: CASRDRIYEQYF.